This T cell receptor beta chain was sequenced during a study of regulatory T cells in long-lasting Graves disease. Germline values: CDR1 DFQATT, CDR2 SNEGSKA (reference sequence). The V and J ends lost 6 bases and 9 bases, in that order; junction bases with no gene match: 22. This CDR3 is 18 amino acids long. The time point denotes: newly diagnosed GD, antithyroid drugs for less than 3 months. Extracted RNA from PBMCs served as the source of the TCR library. Diagnosing Graves' disease relied on the American Thyroid Association guidelines. This clonotype was recorded a few times. Its antigen is not identified. Building of the TCR beta libraries involved iRepertoire HTBI primers and Arm-PCR of CDR3 regions. In the authors' workflow: Identification across samples found some 60 TRBV and fewer than 15 TRBJ segments. TCRdb recomputed calls from the multiplex PCR reads with MiXCR, one row per CDR3 protein. TCRdb, not the original authors, processed these V and J calls. Among some 320,000 distinct CDR3 sequences listed, 18% were seen once.

Study-level findings and limits: Segments TRBV28, TRBJ1-2 and TRBJ2-5 showed preferential usage in persistent disease. For persistent Graves' patients, TCR diversity was lower than for newly diagnosed ones.

The material was peripheral blood mononuclear cells (PBMCs), obtained at new diagnosis, from a patient treated with antithyroid drugs. The chain uses TRBV20-1 and TRBJ2-1; 11 bases are a match to TRBD2. This clonotype originated in a female donor with Graves disease. The CDR3 sequence is CSACPTSGETRMGGEQFF. DNA for the CDR3: TGCAGTGCCTGTCCGACTAGCGGGGAGACCCGAATGGGCGGTGAGCAGTTCTTC.